The clone carrying this T cell receptor beta chain was recorded once. Its specificity is not known. V lost 2 bases and J 5 bases, leaving 8 bases between the germline ends. CDR1 SGHRS and CDR2 YFSETQ come from the germline V gene. This CDR3 has 12 residues. The data stem from a study of cytomegalovirus exposure and HLA in healthy donors. Points from the study as a whole: The listing of about 150 TCR beta chains classed them as cytomegalovirus-associated.

Primers included in the PCR were 60 Vbeta and 13 Jbeta primers. Using immunoSEQ multiplex PCR, the repertoire was profiled, and TCRdb retains in-frame clones only, with some absent. The sample holds under 150,000 clones; about 80% are singletons and the top ten take 1% to 1.5%. This clonotype was sampled from a girl aged 2-10 years in good health and CMV-seronegative. V and J are TRBV5-1 and TRBJ2-7, with D perhaps matching TRBD1 (6 bases). Sequencing was carried out using PBMCs. The CDR3 sequence: CASSLQGNEQYF. CDR3 sequence (DNA): TGCGCCAGCAGCTTACAGGGAAACGAGCAGTACTTC.